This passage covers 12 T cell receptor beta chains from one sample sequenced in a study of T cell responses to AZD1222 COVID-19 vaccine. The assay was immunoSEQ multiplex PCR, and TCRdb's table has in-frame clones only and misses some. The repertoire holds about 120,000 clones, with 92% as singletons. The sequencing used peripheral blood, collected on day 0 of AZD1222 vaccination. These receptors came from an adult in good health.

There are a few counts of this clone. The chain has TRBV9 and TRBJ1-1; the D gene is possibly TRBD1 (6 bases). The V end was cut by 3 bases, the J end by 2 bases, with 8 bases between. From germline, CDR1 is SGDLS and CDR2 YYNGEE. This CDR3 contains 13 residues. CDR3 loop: CASSDRDNTEAFF. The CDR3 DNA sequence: TGTGCCAGCAGCGACAGGGATAACACTGAAGCTTTCTTT.

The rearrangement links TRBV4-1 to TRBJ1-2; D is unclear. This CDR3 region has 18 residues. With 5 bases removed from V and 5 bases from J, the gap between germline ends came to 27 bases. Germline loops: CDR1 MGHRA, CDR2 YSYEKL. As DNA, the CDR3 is TGCGCCAGCAGCTCCCCCACGCGGCGGATAAGGGATAGGTATGGCTACACCTTC. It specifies CASSSPTRRIRDRYGYTF.

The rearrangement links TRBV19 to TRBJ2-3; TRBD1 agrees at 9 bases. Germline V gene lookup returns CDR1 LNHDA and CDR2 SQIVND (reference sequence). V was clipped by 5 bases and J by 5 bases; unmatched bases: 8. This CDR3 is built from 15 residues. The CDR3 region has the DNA TGTGCCAGTAGTCAGCCGGGACAGGGTCTAGATACGCAGTATTTT. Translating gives CASSQPGQGLDTQYF.

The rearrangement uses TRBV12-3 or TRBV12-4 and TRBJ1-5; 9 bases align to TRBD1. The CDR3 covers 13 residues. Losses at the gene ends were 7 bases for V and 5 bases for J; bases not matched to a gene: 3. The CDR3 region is CASKGQGYQPQHF. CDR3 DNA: TGTGCCAGCAAGGGACAGGGATATCAGCCCCAGCATTTT.

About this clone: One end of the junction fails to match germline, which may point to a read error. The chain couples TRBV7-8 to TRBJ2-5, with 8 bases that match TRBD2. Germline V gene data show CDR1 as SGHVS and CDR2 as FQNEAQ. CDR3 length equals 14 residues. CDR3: CASSLGGAGEAQYF. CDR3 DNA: TGTGCCAGCAGCCTCGGCGGAGCGGGAGAGGCCCAGTACTTC.

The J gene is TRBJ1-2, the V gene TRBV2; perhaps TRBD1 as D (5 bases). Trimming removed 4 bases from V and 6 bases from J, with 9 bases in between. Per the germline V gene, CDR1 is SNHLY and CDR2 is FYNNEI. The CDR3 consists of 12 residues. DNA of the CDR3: TGTGCCAGCAGTGTTTCAGGGAATGGCTACACCTTC. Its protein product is CASSVSGNGYTF. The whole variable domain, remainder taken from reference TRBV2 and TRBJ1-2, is EPEVTQTPSHQVTQMGQEVILRCVPISNHLYFYWYRQILGQKVEFLVSFYNNEISEKSEIFDDQFSVERPDGSNFTLKIRSTKLEDSAMYFCASSVSGNGYTFGSGTRLTVV.

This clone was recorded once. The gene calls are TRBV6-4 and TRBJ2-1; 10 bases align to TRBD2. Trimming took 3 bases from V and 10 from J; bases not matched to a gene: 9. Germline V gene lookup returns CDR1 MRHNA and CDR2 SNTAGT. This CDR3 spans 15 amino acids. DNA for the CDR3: TGTGCCAGCAGTGAACTAGCGGGGACGACGTCGGAGCAGTTCTTC. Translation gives CASSELAGTTSEQFF.

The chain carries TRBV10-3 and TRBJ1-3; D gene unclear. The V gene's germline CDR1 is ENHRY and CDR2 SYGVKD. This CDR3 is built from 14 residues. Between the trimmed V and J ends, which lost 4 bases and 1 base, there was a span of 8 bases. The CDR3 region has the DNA TGTGCCATCAGTGTGTCGGGGTCTGGAAACACCATATATTTT. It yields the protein CAISVSGSGNTIYF.

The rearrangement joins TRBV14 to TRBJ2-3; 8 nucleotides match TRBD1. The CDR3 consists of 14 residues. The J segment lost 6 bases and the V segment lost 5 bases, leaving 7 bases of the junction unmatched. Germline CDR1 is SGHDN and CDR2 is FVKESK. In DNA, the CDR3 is TGTGCCAGCAGCTTTTGGACAGGGATGGATACGCAGTATTTT. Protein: CASSFWTGMDTQYF.

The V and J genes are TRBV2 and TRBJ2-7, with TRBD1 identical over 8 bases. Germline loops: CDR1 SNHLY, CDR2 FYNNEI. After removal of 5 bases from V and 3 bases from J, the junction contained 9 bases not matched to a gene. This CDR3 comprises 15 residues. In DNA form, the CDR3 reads TGTGCCAGCAGTCCTCGGACAGGGATCGGCTACGAGCAGTACTTC. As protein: CASSPRTGIGYEQYF.

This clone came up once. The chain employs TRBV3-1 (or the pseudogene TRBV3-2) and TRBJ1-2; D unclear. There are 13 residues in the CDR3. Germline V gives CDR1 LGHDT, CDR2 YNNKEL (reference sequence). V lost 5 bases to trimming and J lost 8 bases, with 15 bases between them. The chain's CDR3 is CASSMGTEYGYTF. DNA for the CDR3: TGTGCCAGCAGCATGGGAACAGAGTACGGCTACACCTTC.

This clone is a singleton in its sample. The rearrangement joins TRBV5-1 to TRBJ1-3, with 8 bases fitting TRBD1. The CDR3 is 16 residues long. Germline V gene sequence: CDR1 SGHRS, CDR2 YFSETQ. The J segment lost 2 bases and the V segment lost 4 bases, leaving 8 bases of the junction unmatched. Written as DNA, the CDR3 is TGCGCCAGCAGCGATGACAGGGGACCCCCTGGAAACACCATATATTTT. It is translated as CASSDDRGPPGNTIYF. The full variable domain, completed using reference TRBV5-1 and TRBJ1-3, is KAGVTQTPRYLIKTRGQQVTLSCSPISGHRSVSWYQQTPGQGLQFLFEYFSETQRNKGNFPGRFSGRQFSNSRSEMNVSTLELGDSALYLCASSDDRGPPGNTIYFGEGSWLTVV.